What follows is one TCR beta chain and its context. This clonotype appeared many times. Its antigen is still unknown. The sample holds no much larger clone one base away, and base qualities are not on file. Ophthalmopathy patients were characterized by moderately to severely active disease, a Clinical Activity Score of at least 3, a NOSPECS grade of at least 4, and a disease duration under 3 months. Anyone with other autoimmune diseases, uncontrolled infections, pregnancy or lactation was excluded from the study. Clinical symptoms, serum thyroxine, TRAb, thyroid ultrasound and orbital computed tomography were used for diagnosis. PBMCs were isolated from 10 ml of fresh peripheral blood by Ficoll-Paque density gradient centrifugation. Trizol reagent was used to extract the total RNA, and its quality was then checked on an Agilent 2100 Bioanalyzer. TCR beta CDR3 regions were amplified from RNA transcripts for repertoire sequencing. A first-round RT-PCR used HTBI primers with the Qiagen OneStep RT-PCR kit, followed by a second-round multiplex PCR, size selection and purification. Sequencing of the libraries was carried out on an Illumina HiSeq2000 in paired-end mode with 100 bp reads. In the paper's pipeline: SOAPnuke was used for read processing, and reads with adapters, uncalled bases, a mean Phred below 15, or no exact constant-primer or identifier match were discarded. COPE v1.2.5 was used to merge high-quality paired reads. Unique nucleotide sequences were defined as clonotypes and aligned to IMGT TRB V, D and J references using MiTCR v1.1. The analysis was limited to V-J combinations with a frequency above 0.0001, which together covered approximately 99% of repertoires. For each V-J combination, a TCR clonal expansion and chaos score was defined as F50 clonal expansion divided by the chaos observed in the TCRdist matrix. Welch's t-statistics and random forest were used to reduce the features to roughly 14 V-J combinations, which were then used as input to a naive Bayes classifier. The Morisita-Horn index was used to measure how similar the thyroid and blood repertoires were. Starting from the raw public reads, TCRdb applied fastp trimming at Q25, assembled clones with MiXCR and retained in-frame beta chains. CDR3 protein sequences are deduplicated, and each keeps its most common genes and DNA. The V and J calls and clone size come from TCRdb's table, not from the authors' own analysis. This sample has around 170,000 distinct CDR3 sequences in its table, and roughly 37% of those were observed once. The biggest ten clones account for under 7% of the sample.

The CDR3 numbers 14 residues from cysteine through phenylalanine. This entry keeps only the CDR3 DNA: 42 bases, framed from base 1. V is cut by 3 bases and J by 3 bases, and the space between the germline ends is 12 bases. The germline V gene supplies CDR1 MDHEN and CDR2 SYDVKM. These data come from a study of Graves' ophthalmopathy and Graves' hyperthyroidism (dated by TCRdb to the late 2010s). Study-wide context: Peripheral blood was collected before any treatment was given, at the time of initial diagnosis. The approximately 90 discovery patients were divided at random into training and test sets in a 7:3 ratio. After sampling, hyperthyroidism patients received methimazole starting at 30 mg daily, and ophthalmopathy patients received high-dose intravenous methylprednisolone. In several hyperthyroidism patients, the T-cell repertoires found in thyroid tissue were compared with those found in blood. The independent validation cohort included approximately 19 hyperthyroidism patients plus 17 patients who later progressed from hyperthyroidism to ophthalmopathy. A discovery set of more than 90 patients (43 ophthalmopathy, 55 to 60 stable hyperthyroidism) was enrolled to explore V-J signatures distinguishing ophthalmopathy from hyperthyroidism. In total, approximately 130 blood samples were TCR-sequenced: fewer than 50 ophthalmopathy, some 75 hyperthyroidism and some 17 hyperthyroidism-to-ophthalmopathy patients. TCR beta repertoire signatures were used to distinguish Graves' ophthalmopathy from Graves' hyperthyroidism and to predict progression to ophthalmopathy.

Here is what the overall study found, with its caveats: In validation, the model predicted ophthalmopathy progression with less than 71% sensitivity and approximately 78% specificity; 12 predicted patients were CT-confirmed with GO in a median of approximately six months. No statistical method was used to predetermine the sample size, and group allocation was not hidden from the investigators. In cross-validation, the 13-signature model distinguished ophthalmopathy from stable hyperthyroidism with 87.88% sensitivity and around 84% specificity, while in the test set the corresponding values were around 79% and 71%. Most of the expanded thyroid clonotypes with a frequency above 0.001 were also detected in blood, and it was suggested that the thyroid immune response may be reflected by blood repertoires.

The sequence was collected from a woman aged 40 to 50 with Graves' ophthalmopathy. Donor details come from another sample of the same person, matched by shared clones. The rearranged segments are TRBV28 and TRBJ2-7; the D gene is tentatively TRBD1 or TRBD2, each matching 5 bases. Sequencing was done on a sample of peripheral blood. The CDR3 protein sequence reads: CASSFGTERYEQYF. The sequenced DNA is TGTGCCAGCAGTTTTGGGACCGAGCGCTACGAGCAGTACTTC.